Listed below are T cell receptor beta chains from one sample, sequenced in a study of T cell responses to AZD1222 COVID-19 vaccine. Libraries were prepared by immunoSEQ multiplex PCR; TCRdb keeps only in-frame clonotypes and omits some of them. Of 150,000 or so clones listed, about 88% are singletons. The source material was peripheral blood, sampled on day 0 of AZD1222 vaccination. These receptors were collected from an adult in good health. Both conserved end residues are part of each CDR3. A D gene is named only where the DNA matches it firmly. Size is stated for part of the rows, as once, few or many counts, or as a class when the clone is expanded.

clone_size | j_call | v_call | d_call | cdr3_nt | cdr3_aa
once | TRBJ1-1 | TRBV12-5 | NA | TGTGCTAGTGGTTTGGCACCCGAGAACACTGAAGCTTTCTTT | CASGLAPENTEAFF
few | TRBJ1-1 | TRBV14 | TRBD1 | TGTGCCAGCAGCCGAAACAGGGGTGAAGCTTTCTTT | CASSRNRGEAFF
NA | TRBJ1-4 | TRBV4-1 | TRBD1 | TGCGCCAGCAGCAAGGGACAGGGCTCTAATGAAAAACTGTTTTTT | CASSKGQGSNEKLFF
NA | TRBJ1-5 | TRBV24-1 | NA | TGTGCCACTCAGCCGGGGAGTACGAATAGCAATCAGCCCCAGCATTTT | CATQPGSTNSNQPQHF
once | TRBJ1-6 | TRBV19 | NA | TGTGCCAGTATGTGGAGCTCCTATAATTCACCCCTCCACTTT | CASMWSSYNSPLHF
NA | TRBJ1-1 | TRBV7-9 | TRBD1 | TGTGCCAGCAGCCGATGGACAGGGGAGCACACTGAAGCTTTCTTT | CASSRWTGEHTEAFF
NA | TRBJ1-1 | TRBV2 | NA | TGTGCCAGCAGTTCCGGGGGAGGTCGGGACACTGAAGCTTTCTTT | CASSSGGGRDTEAFF
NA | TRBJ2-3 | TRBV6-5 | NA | TGTGCCAGCAGACCCGCTAACGTAGATACGCAGTATTTT | CASRPANVDTQYF
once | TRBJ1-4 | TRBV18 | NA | TGTGCCAGCTCACCCTGGGCTAATGAAAAACTGTTTTTT | CASSPWANEKLFF
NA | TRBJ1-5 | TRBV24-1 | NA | TGTGCCACCAGTGGGCAAGATCAGCCCCAGCATTTT | CATSGQDQPQHF
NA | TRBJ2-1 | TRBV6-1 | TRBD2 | TGTGCCAGCAGGTCTAGCGGGGGGAATGAGCAGTTCTTC | CASRSSGGNEQFF
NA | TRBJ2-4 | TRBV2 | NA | TGTGCCAGCAGTGTTGGCGAAGCCAAAAACATTCAGTACTTC | CASSVGEAKNIQYF
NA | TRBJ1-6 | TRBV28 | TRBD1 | TGTGCCAGCAGCCAAGCAGGGACAGCCTATAATTCACCCCTCCACTTT | CASSQAGTAYNSPLHF
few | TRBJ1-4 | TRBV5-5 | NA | TGTGCCAGCACGTCCTTGGGGGCAACTAATGAAAAACTGTTTTTT | CASTSLGATNEKLFF
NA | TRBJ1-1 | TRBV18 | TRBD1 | TGTGCCAGCTTGGACAGGGAGTTGACTGAAGCTTTCTTT | CASLDRELTEAFF
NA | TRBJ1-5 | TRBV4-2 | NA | TGTGCCAGCAGCCAAGATCTGCGGGGCGAGGAACAGCCCCAGCATTTT | CASSQDLRGEEQPQHF
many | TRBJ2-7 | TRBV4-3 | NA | TGCGCCAGCAGCCAAGATAGGGCAGGCTACGAGCAGTACTTC | CASSQDRAGYEQYF
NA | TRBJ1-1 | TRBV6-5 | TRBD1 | TGTGCCAGCAGACCTCCGGGACAGATGAACACTGAAGCTTTCTTT | CASRPPGQMNTEAFF
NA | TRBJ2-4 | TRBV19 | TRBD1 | TGTGCCAGTAGTGTACAGGGGGTAGAAAACATTCAGTACTTC | CASSVQGVENIQYF
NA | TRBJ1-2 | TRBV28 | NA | TGTGCCAGCAGTTTAGACAGCTCCTATGGCTACACCTTC | CASSLDSSYGYTF
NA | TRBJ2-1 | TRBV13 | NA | TGTGCCAGCAGCTTAGGGGACAGAATATACAATGAGCAGTTCTTC | CASSLGDRIYNEQFF
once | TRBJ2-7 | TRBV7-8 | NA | TGTGCCAGCAGCCAAAATGGGATGGAGCAGTACTTC | CASSQNGMEQYF
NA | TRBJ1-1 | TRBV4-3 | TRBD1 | TGCGCCAGCAGCCAATTGGCCGGGACAGGGGGGATGAACACTGAAGCTTTCTTT | CASSQLAGTGGMNTEAFF
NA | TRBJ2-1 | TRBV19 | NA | TGTGCCAGTAGTAGTCTTGAGGGAGGGGGGATCAATGAGCAGTTCTTC | CASSSLEGGGINEQFF
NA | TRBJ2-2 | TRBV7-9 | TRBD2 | TGTGCCAGCAGCTGGTCCGTCCTAGCGGGAGGGCACACCGGGGAGCTGTTTTTT | CASSWSVLAGGHTGELFF
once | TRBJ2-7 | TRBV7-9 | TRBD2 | TGTGCCAGCAGCTTAGGTGGGTTAGCGGGGGACTCCTACGAGCAGTACTTC | CASSLGGLAGDSYEQYF
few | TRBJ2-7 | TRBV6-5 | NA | TGTGCCAGCAGTTATAGCGGTACCTACGAGCAGTACTTC | CASSYSGTYEQYF
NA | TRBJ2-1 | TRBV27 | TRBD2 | TGTGCCACCAAACATCTAGCGGGAGTCCACAATGAGCAGTTCTTC | CATKHLAGVHNEQFF
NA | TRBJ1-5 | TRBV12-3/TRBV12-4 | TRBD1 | TGTGCCAGCAGTTCGACAGGGACTCAGCCCCAGCATTTT | CASSSTGTQPQHF
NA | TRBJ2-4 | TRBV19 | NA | TGTGCCAGCCAGTTGGTAGCGGAAGCCAAAAACATTCAGTACTTC | CASQLVAEAKNIQYF
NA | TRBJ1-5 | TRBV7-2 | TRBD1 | TGTGCCAGCAGCTCCGGGACAGTTGGAAATCAGCCCCAGCATTTT | CASSSGTVGNQPQHF
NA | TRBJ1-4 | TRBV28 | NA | TGTGCCAGCAGTTTCTTTGGGGCGGCAACTAATGAAAAACTGTTTTTT | CASSFFGAATNEKLFF
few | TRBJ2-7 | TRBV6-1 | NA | TGTGCCAGCAGTGAAGCTACAGGTTCCCTCTCCTACGAGCAGTACTTC | CASSEATGSLSYEQYF
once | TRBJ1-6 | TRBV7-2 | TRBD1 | TGTGCCAGCAGCCCAAGCCCCCTACAGGGGACAGATTCACCCCTCCACTTT | CASSPSPLQGTDSPLHF
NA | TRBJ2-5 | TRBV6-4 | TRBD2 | TGTGCCAGCAGTGACCGAGCGGGGGTGGGAGAGACCCAGTACTTC | CASSDRAGVGETQYF
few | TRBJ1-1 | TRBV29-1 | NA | TGCAGCGTCCGGGGACAACTGAACACTGAAGCTTTCTTT | CSVRGQLNTEAFF
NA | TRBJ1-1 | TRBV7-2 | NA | TGTGCCAGCAGCTTCTTCGCCGTGCGCACTGAAGCTTTCTTT | CASSFFAVRTEAFF
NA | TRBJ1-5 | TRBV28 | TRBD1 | TGTGCCAGCAGTCTCTTGGGACAGGGGGATCAGCCCCAGCATTTT | CASSLLGQGDQPQHF
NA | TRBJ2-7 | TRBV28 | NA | TGTGCCAGCAGTTTAGGCCAGGCCCCGGGCTACGAGCAGTACTTC | CASSLGQAPGYEQYF
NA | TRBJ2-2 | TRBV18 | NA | TGTGCCAGCTCACCACCGGCGATGGGGAACACCGGGGAGCTGTTTTTT | CASSPPAMGNTGELFF
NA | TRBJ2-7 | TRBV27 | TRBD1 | TGTGCCAGCAGTCGGCCGGGACAGAGTGCCTACGAGCAGTACTTC | CASSRPGQSAYEQYF
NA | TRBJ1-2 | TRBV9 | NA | TGTGCCAGCAGCCCAACAGGGCGGGGAGGGTATGGCTACACCTTC | CASSPTGRGGYGYTF
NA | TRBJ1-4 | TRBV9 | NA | TGTGCCAGCAGCGTCAGGGAGAATGAAAAACTGTTTTTT | CASSVRENEKLFF
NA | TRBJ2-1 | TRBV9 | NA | TGTGCCAGCAGCGTAGGCGGTAACAATGAGCAGTTCTTC | CASSVGGNNEQFF
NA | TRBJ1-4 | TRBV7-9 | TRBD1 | TGTGCCAGCAGCTTAGACCCCGGACAGGGAAAGGAAAAACTGTTTTTT | CASSLDPGQGKEKLFF
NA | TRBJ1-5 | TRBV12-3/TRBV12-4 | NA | TGTGCCAGCAGTTCAGGCCGGCGTCAGCCCCAGCATTTT | CASSSGRRQPQHF
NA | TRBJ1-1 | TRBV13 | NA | TGTGCCAGCAGCCCCCAGACAGGCAACACTGAAGCTTTCTTT | CASSPQTGNTEAFF
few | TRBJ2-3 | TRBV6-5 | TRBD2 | TGTGCCAGCAGTCTTAGCGGGGGGGCCTACGATACGCAGTATTTT | CASSLSGGAYDTQYF
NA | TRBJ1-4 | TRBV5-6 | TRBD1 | TGTGCCAGCAGAGTCAGGAACAGGGGAACTAATGAAAAACTGTTTTTT | CASRVRNRGTNEKLFF
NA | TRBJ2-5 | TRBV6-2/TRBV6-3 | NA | TGTGCCAGCAGTTACTCGACCCGCAGGACGATACAAGAGACCCAGTACTTC | CASSYSTRRTIQETQYF
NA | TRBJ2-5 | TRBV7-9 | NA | TGTGCCAGCAGCTCGCCAGGAGGGGAGACCCAGTACTTC | CASSSPGGETQYF
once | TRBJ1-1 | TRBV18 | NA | TGTGCCAGCTCACCACGGGGAGACACTGAAGCTTTCTTT | CASSPRGDTEAFF
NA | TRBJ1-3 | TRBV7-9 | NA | TGTGCCAGCAGCCCAGGGGTAAACACCATATATTTT | CASSPGVNTIYF
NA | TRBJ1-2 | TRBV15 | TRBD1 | TGTGCCACCAGCAGAGACAGGGGGCAATATGGCTACACCTTC | CATSRDRGQYGYTF